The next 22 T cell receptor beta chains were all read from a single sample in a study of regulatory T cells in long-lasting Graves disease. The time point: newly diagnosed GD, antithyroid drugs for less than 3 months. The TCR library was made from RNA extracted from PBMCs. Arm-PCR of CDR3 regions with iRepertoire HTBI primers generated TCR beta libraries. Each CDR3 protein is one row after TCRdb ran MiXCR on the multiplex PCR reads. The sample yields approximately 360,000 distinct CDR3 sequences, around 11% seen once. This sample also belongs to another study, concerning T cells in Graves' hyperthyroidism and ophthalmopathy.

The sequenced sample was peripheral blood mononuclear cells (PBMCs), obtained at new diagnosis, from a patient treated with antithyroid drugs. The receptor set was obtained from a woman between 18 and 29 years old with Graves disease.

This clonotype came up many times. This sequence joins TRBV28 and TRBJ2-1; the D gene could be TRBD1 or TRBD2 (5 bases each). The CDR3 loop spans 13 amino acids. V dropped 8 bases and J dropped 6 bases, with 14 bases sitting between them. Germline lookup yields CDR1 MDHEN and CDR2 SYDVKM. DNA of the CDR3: TGTGCCAGCCATTCCGGGACCTTCAATGAGCAGTTCTTC. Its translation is CASHSGTFNEQFF.

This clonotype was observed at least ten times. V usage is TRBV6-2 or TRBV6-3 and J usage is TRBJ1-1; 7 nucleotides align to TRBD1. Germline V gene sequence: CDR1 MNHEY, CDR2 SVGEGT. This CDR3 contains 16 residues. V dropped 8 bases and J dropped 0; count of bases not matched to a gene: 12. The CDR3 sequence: CASLTIVQGLNTEAFF. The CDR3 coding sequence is TGTGCCAGCCTTACGATTGTACAGGGGCTGAACACTGAAGCTTTCTTT.

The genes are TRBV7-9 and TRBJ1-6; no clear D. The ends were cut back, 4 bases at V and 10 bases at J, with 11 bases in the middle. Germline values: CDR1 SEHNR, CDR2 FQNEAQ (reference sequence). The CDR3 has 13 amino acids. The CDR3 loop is CASSSTRESPLHF. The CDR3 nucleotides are TGTGCCAGCAGCTCGACGAGAGAATCACCCCTCCACTTT.

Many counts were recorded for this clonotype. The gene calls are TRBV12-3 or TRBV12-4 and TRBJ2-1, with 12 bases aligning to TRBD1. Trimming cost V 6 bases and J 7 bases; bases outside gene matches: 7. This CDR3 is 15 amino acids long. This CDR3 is CASSQGDRGRNEQFF. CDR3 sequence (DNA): TGTGCCAGCAGCCAAGGGGACAGGGGGCGGAATGAGCAGTTCTTC.

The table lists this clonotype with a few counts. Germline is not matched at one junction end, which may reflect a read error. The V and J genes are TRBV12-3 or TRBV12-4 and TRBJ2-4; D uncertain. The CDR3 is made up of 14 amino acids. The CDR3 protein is CASSSLLTGNIRYF. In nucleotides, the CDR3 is TGTGCCAGCAGTTCTCTCTTGACTGGAAACATTCGGTACTTC.

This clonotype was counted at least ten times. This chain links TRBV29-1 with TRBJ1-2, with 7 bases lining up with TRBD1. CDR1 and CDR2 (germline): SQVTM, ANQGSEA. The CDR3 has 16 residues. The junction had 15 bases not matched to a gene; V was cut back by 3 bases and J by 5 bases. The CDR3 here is CSVEGSLQGSVYGYTF. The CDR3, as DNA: TGCAGCGTTGAGGGTTCATTACAGGGGAGCGTTTATGGCTACACCTTC.

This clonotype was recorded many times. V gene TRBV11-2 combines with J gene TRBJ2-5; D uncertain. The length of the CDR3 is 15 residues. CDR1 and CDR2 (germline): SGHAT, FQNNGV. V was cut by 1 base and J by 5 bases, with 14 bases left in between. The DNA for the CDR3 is TGTGCCAGCAGCTTAGTTGGCAACCCCAGGGAGACCCAGTACTTC. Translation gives CASSLVGNPRETQYF.

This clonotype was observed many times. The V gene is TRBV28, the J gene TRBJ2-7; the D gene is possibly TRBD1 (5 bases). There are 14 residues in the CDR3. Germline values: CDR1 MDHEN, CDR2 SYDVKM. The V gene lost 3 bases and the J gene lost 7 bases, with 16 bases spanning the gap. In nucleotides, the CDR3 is TGTGCCAGCAGTTTCATCCCTCAGGGCGTGGAGCAGTACTTC. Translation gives CASSFIPQGVEQYF.

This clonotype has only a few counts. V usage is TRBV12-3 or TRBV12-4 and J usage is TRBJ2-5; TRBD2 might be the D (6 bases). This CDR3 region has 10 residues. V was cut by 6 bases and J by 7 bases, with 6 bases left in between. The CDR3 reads CASRGGTQYF. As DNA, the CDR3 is TGTGCCAGCAGGGGAGGGACCCAGTACTTC.

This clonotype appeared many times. The CDR3 DNA sequence: TGTGCCAGCAGTCCGGTCCCGGGACAGGGAATGGGTTCCTCCTACGAGCAGTACGTC. Its protein is CASSPVPGQGMGSSYEQYV. The rearrangement joins TRBV6-1 to TRBJ2-7; 9 bases line up with TRBD1. The CDR3 contains 19 residues. The germline CDR1 and CDR2 sequences are MNHNS and SASEGT. The V segment lost 5 bases and the J segment 0 bases; nucleotides outside the gene matches: 17.

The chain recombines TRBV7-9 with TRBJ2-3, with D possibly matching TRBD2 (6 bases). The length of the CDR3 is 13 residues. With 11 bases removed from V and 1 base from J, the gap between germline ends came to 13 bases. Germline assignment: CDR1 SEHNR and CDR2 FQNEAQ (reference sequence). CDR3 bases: TGTGCCGGCTCACCGGGGGGCACAGATACGCAGTATTTT. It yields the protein CAGSPGGTDTQYF. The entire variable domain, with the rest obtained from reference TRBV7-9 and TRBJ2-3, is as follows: DTGVSQNPRHKITKRGQNVTFRCDPISEHNRLYWYRQTLGQGPEFLTYFQNEAQLEKSRLLSDRFSAERPKGSFSTLEIQRTEQGDSAMYLCAGSPGGTDTQYFGPGTRLTVL.

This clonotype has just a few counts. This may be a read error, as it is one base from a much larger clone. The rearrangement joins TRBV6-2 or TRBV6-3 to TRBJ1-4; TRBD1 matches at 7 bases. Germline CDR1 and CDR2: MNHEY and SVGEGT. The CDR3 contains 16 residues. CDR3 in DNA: TGTGCCAGCAGAGCGACAGGGTCGTTGGCTAATGAAAGACTGTTTTTT. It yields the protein CASRATGSLANERLFF.

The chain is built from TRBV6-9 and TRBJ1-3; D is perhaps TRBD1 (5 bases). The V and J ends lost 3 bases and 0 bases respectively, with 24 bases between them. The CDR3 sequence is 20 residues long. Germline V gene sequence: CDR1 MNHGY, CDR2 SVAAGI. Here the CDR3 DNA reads TGTGCCAGCAGTTACTCACGGCCCGCCGGGACCCGAAACTCTGGAAACACCATATATTTT. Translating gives CASSYSRPAGTRNSGNTIYF.

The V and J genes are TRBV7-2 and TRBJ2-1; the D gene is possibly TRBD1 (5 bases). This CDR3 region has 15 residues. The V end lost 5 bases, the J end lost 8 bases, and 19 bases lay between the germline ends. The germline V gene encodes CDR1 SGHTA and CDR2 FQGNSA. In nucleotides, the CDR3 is TGTGCCAGCAGCCACAGGACGCTGAAAAAGTATGAGCAGTTCTTC. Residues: CASSHRTLKKYEQFF.

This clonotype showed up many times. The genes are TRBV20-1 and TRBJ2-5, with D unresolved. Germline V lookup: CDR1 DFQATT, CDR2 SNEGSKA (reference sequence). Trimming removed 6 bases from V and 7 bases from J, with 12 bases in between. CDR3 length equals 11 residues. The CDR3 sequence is CSAKKGVTQYF. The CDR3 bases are TGCAGTGCCAAGAAGGGTGTGACCCAGTACTTC.

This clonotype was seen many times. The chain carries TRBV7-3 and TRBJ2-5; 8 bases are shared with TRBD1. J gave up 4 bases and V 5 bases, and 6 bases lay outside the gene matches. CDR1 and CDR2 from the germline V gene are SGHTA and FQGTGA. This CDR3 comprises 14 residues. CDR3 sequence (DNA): TGTGCCAGCAGCACAGGACAGGGTCGAGAGACCCAGTACTTC. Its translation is CASSTGQGRETQYF.

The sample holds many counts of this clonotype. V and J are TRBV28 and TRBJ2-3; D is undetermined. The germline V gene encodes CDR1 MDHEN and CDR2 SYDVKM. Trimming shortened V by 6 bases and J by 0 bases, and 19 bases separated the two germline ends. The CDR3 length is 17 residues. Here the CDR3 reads CASRRRQTFASTDTQYF. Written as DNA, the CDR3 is TGTGCCAGCAGACGGAGACAAACCTTTGCTAGCACAGATACGCAGTATTTT.

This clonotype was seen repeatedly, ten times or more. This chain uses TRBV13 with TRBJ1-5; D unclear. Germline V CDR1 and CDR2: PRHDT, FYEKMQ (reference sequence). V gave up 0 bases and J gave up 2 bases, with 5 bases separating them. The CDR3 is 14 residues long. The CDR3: CASSLGRGNQPQHF. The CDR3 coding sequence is TGTGCCAGCAGCTTAGGTCGGGGCAATCAGCCCCAGCATTTT.

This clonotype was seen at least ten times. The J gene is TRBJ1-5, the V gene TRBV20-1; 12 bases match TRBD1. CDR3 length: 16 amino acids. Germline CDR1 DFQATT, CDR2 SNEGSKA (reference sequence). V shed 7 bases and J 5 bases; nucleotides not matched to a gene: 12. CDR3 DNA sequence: TGCAGTGTCCTTCCCGGGACAGGGGGCGGGGATCAGCCCCAGCATTTT. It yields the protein CSVLPGTGGGDQPQHF.

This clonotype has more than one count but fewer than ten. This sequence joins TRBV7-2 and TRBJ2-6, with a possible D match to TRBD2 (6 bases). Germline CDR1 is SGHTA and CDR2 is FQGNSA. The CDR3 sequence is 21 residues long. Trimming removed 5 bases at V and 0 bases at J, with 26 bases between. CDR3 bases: TGTGCCAGCAGCCGTAGGGCGAGGGGTCGGGAGTTCGTCTCTGGGGCCAACGTCCTGACTTTC. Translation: CASSRRARGREFVSGANVLTF. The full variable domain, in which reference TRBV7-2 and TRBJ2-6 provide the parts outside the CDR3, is GAGVSQSPSNKVTEKGKDVELRCDPISGHTALYWYRQSLGQGLEFLIYFQGNSAPDKSGLPSDRFSAERTGGSVSTLTIQRTQQEDSAVYLCASSRRARGREFVSGANVLTFGAGSRLTVL.

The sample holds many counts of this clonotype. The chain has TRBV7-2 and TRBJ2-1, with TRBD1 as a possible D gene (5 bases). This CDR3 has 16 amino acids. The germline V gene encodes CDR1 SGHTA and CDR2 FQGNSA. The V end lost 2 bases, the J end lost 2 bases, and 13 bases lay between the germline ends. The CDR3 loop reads CASSLTYRPAYNEQFF. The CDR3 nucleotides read TGTGCCAGCAGCTTAACGTACAGGCCCGCCTACAATGAGCAGTTCTTC.

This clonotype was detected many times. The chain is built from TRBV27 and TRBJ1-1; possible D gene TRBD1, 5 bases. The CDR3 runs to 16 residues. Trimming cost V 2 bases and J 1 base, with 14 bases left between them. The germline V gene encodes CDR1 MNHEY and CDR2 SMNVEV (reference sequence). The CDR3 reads CASSLLGQPPNTEAFF. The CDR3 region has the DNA TGTGCCAGCAGTTTACTGGGGCAACCACCGAACACTGAAGCTTTCTTT.